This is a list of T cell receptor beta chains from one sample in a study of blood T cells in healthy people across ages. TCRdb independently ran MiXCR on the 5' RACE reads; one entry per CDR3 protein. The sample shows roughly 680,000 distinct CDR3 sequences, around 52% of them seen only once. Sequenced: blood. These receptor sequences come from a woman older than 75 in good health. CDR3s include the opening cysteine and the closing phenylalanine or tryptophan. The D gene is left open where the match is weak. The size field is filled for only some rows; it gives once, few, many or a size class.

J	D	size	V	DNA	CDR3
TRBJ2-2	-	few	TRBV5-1	TGCGCCAGCAGTTCCCTGGAGAACACCGGGGAGCTGTTTTTT	CASSSLENTGELFF
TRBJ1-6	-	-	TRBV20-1	TGCAGTGCCGGGGGACGAAGAAATTCACCCCTCCACTTT	CSAGGRRNSPLHF
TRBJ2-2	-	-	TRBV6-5	TGTGCCAGCTACGGCAAGGGACCTGCGAACACCGGGGAGCTGTTTTTT	CASYGKGPANTGELFF
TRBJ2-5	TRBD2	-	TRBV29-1	TGCAGCGCCGTGGGACTAGCGGGAGAAGAGACCCAGTACTTC	CSAVGLAGEETQYF
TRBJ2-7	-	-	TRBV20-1	TGCAGTGCTAGAGATATCATAGGCGAGCAGTACTTC	CSARDIIGEQYF
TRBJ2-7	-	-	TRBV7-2	TGTGCCAGCAGCTTAGCCCCGGTTAGCTCCTACGAGCAGTACTTC	CASSLAPVSSYEQYF
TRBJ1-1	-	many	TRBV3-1	TGTGCCAGCAGCCATGGGATGGACACTGAAGCTTTCTTT	CASSHGMDTEAFF
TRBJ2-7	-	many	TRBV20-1	TGCAGTGTGATCGGCAGCTCCTACGAGCAGTACTTC	CSVIGSSYEQYF
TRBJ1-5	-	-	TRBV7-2	TGTGCCTGCAGCTTAGCTGACCCTTGGGGGAATCAGCCCCAGCATTTT	CACSLADPWGNQPQHF
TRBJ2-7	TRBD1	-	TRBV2	TGTGCCAGCAGTAACCAGGGGGCCGAGCAGTACTTC	CASSNQGAEQYF
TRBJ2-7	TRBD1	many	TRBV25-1	TGTGCCAGCAGTGACAGGGGGCTAAACGAGCAGTACTTC	CASSDRGLNEQYF
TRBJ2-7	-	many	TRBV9	TGTGCCAGCAGCCCACGGACGGTGCCCTACGAGCAGTACTTC	CASSPRTVPYEQYF
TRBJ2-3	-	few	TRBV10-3	TGTGCCATCAGCCCTACCCTAATTAGCGGCTCTAGCACAGATACGCAGTATTTT	CAISPTLISGSSTDTQYF
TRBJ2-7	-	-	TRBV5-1	TGCGCCAGCAGCTTGACGGACCTACGAGAGCAGTACTTC	CASSLTDLREQYF
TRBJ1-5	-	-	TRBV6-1	TGTGCCAGCAGTGAAAGACGGGGAGAAGATCAGCCCCAGCATTTT	CASSERRGEDQPQHF
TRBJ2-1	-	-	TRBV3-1	TGTGCCAGCAGCCCGAATGGCAGGGGTGTCAACGATGAGCAGTTCTTC	CASSPNGRGVNDEQFF
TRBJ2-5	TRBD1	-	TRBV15	TGTGCCACCCAGACAGGGGCGGAAGAGACCCAGTACTTC	CATQTGAEETQYF
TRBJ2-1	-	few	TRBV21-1	TGTGCCAGCAGCAAACTAGCGTCGAGCTCCTACAATGAGCAGTTCTTC	CASSKLASSSYNEQFF
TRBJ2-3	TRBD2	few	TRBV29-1	TGCAGCGTTGATACGGGGGGAGATACGCAGTATTTT	CSVDTGGDTQYF
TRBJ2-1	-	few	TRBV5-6	TGTGCCAGCAGCGCTCTAGGGCTCTACAATGAGCAGTTCTTC	CASSALGLYNEQFF
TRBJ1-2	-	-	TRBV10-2	TGCGCCAGCAGTGAGTCGTTCGGGGGGACGGATAACTATGGCTACACCTTC	CASSESFGGTDNYGYTF
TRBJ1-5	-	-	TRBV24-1	TGTGCCACCAGTGATTTGAACAAACCCCAGCATTTT	CATSDLNKPQHF
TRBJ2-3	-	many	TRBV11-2	TGTGCCAGCAGCTTGGGGGGAACTAGGGGAGATACGCAGTATTTT	CASSLGGTRGDTQYF
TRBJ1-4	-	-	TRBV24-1	TGTGCCACCAGGGATGAGAGGGCTGAAAAACTGTTTTTT	CATRDERAEKLFF
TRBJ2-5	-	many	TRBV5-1	TGCGCCAGCAGCTTGCGAGGCCTTAGTAACCAAGAGACCCAGTACTTC	CASSLRGLSNQETQYF
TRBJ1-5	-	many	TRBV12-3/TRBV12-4	TGTGCCAGCAGCCACGGACTCCTTCAGCCCCAGCATTTT	CASSHGLLQPQHF
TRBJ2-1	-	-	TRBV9	TGTGCCAGCAGCGCCCCGGGGCCATACAATGAGCAGTTCTTC	CASSAPGPYNEQFF
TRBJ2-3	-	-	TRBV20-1	TGCAGTGCTAGTAGTCCGGACCAGAGGAGAGATACGCAGTATTTT	CSASSPDQRRDTQYF
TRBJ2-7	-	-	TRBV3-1	TGTGCCAGCAGCCAAGGAGAAAAAAGTTACGAGCAGTACTTC	CASSQGEKSYEQYF
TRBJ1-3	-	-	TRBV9	TGTGCCAGCAGCCCCGAAGTGGCGGGGTCTGGAAACACCATATATTTT	CASSPEVAGSGNTIYF
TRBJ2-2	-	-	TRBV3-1	TGTGCCAGCAGCCAACTACCTCAGGGGAACACCGGGGAGCTGTTTTTT	CASSQLPQGNTGELFF
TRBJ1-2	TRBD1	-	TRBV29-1	TGCAGCGTTGACGCCCGGACAGGGACCCACTATGGCTACACCTTC	CSVDARTGTHYGYTF
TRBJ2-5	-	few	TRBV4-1	TGCGCCAGCAGCCAAGATCAACATCAAGAGACCCAGTACTTC	CASSQDQHQETQYF
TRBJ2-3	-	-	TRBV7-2	TGTGCCAGCAGCTTAGGGGGAGCTTCCGCAGATACGCAGTATTTT	CASSLGGASADTQYF
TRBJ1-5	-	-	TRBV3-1	TGTGCCAGCAGCCAAGGTCTGGGGAGTCAGCCCCAGCATTTT	CASSQGLGSQPQHF
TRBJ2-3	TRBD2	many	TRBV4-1	TGCGCCAGCAGCCAGGACCCGGGACTAGCGGGACCCTTCACAGATACGCAGTATTTT	CASSQDPGLAGPFTDTQYF
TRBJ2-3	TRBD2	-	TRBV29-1	TGCAGCGTTGATGGACTAGCGGGAAGAACAGATACGCAGTATTTT	CSVDGLAGRTDTQYF
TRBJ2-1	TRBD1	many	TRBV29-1	TGCAGCGTTGTTGCGGACAGGGTGTACAATGAGCAGTTCTTC	CSVVADRVYNEQFF
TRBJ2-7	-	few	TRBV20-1	TGCAGTCTCCCAGGACGGGCGTCCTACGAGCAGTACTTC	CSLPGRASYEQYF
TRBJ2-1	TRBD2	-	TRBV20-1	TGCAGTGCCGGCGGGACTAGGTTACGGGCGGAGTTCTTC	CSAGGTRLRAEFF
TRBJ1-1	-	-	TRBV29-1	TGCAGCGTCGCGGGGCAGCCAATAGGTAGTCGAGCTTTCTTT	CSVAGQPIGSRAFF
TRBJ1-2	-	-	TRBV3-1	TGTGCCAGCAGCCGACAATATGGCTACACCTTC	CASSRQYGYTF
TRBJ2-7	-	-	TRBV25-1	TGTGCCAGCAGCGGACAGGGAGGGACCCGGTACTTC	CASSGQGGTRYF
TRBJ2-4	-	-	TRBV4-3	TGCGCCAGCAGCCAAGATTACGTTAACAAAAACATTCAGTACTTC	CASSQDYVNKNIQYF
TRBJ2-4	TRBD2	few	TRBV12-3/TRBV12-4	TGTGCCAGCAGTCCCGGGGAGGGAACCGGATTAGTAGGGTACTTC	CASSPGEGTGLVGYF
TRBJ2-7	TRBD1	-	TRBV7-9	TGTGCCAGCAGCCCAATAACCACCGGGACAGGGATCTACGAGCAGTACTTC	CASSPITTGTGIYEQYF
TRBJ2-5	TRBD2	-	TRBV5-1	TGCGCCAGCAGCTCCGGTTTAGCGGGAACTGGATTTAACCAAGAGACCCAGTACTTC	CASSSGLAGTGFNQETQYF
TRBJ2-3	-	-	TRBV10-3	TGTGCCATAACTAGTGAACATGATACGCAGTATTTT	CAITSEHDTQYF
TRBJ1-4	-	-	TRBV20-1	TGCAGTGCTAGAGAAGGGAGGGGGATGATGGCTGAAAAACTGTTTTTT	CSAREGRGMMAEKLFF
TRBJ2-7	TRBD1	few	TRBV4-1	TGCGCCAGCAGCCGAGCATACGACCAGGGGGACGAGCAGTACTTC	CASSRAYDQGDEQYF
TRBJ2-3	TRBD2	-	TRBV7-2	TGTGCCAGCAGCCCGCGACTAGCGGGAGTCACAGATACGCAGTATTTT	CASSPRLAGVTDTQYF
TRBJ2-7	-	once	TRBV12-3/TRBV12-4	TGTGCCAGCAGTTTTGGGGGACAACTCTACGAGCAGTACTTC	CASSFGGQLYEQYF
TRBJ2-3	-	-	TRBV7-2	TGTGCCAGCAGCTTGGAACTAGCTAGCACAGATACGCAGTATTTT	CASSLELASTDTQYF